One sample yielded the 26 T cell receptor beta chains listed below, sequenced in a study of shared clonotypes between healthy human individuals. Assay: immunoSEQ multiplex PCR; the TCRdb copy retains only in-frame clones and omits some. The table has some 2,500,000 clones, approximately 94% seen once. The sample consisted of naive CD4+ T cells from PBMCs. Sample subset: CD45RA+ positively selected. The origin of the receptors is a man aged 18 to 30 in good health. Some clones in this sample may be carry-over from other donors' samples.

Details on this clone: Distinct nucleotide sequences in the sample also encode this CDR3. J is TRBJ1-4 and V is TRBV28; D gene unclear. The CDR3 runs to 12 residues. Per the germline V gene, CDR1 is MDHEN and CDR2 is SYDVKM. V lost 5 bases to trimming and J lost 5 bases, with 6 bases between them. DNA for the CDR3: TGTGCCAGCAGTGAAGGCAATGAAAAACTGTTTTTT. Its translation: CASSEGNEKLFF. The complete variable domain, with remaining parts taken from reference TRBV28 and TRBJ1-4, reads DVKVTQSSRYLVKRTGEKVFLECVQDMDHENMFWYRQDPGLGLRLIYFSYDVKMKEKGDIPEGYSVSREKKERFSLILESASTNQTSMYLCASSEGNEKLFFGSGTQLSVL.

The chain combines TRBV10-1 with TRBJ2-7; D remains ambiguous. The CDR3 covers 13 residues. The germline V gene encodes CDR1 WNHNN and CDR2 SYGVQD (reference sequence). Trimming pared 4 bases from V and 6 bases from J, leaving 13 bases between. CDR3: CASSATRFGEQYF. The CDR3 coding sequence is TGCGCCAGCAGTGCAACAAGGTTTGGCGAGCAGTACTTC.

The rearrangement links TRBV6-5 to TRBJ2-5; perhaps TRBD2 as D (6 bases). Germline V gives CDR1 MNHEY, CDR2 SVGAGI. This CDR3 spans 10 amino acids. Trimming pared 8 bases from V and 5 bases from J, leaving 6 bases between. CDR3: CASGGETQYF. The DNA for the CDR3 is TGTGCCAGCGGAGGGGAGACCCAGTACTTC.

The chain employs TRBV6-6 and TRBJ2-3; D perhaps matches TRBD1 (5 bases). The CDR3 is 15 residues long. V was shortened by 6 bases and J by 11 bases, with 24 bases between the two germline ends. Per germline, CDR1 MNHNY and CDR2 SVGAGI (reference sequence). As DNA, the CDR3 is TGTGCCAGCAGGCCAGACAGTTGGGGATCCCTTAAGCAGTATTTT. Translation: CASRPDSWGSLKQYF.

V usage is TRBV7-3 and J usage is TRBJ2-2, with D perhaps TRBD1 or TRBD2 (6 bases each). Trimming stripped 0 bases from V and 6 bases from J, with 11 bases between. This CDR3 comprises 15 residues. The germline V gene encodes CDR1 SGHTA and CDR2 FQGTGA. The chain's CDR3 is CASSLTGGLSGELFF. The CDR3 DNA sequence: TGTGCCAGCAGCTTAACAGGGGGACTCTCCGGGGAGCTGTTTTTT.

The V gene is TRBV30, the J gene TRBJ1-2; TRBD1 matches at 8 bases. Germline V gene sequence: CDR1 GTSNPN, CDR2 SVGIG (reference sequence). V lost 2 bases and J lost 6; bases outside the gene matches: 5. The CDR3 length is 13 residues. CDR3 sequence: CAWSMTGVDGYTF. CDR3 nucleotide sequence: TGTGCCTGGAGTATGACAGGGGTTGATGGCTACACCTTC.

V and J are TRBV2 and TRBJ2-1; 16 positions agree with TRBD2. V shed 10 bases and J 7 bases; nucleotides not matched to a gene: 13. Looked up from germline, CDR1 is SNHLY and CDR2 is FYNNEI. CDR3 length: 17 amino acids. The CDR3 loop is CATIPGLAGGPFNEQFF. The CDR3 nucleotides read TGTGCCACGATACCGGGACTAGCGGGAGGGCCGTTTAATGAGCAGTTCTTC.

The rearrangement links TRBV29-1 to TRBJ1-1, with D possibly TRBD1 on 5 matching bases. Germline CDR1 is SQVTM and CDR2 is ANQGSEA. This CDR3 region has 12 residues. V was trimmed by 4 bases and J by 7 bases, leaving 13 bases between them. CDR3 loop: CSVGSGLLEAFF. The CDR3 region has the DNA TGCAGCGTTGGATCAGGGCTTCTTGAAGCTTTCTTT.

The chain couples TRBV6-1 to TRBJ2-7; D is unresolved. Germline CDR1 reads MNHNS; CDR2 reads SASEGT. The CDR3 length is 12 residues. V lost 6 bases and J 4 bases, leaving 10 bases between the germline ends. The CDR3 loop is CASRGIVYEQYF. The CDR3 DNA sequence: TGTGCCAGCAGGGGAATAGTATACGAGCAGTACTTC.

This sequence joins TRBV2 and TRBJ2-5; D remains ambiguous. This CDR3 has 15 residues. CDR1 and CDR2 from the germline V gene are SNHLY and FYNNEI. Trimming pared 4 bases from V and 5 bases from J, leaving 17 bases between. In DNA form, the CDR3 reads TGTGCCAGCAGTGCCTTCTCTCCGCTGGGCGAGACCCAGTACTTC. Protein: CASSAFSPLGETQYF.

This clone was seen once. The CDR3 nucleotides are TGTGCCAGCAGCTTAGACGGTCCCTCGGGCTACACCTTC. Its protein is CASSLDGPSGYTF. The chain employs TRBV7-2 and TRBJ1-2, with D unresolved. Trimming shortened V by 1 base and J by 8 bases, and 11 bases separated the two germline ends. The CDR3 extends over 13 amino acids. CDR1 is SGHTA and CDR2 is FQGNSA in the germline V gene. Together with reference TRBV7-2 and TRBJ1-2, the CDR3 gives the full variable domain: GAGVSQSPSNKVTEKGKDVELRCDPISGHTALYWYRQSLGQGLEFLIYFQGNSAPDKSGLPSDRFSAERTGGSVSTLTIQRTQQEDSAVYLCASSLDGPSGYTFGSGTRLTVV.

This chain connects TRBV25-1 to TRBJ1-6; TRBD1 aligns across 12 bases. CDR1 MGHDK and CDR2 SYGVNS come from the germline V gene. The CDR3 length is 14 residues. V trimming: 6 bases; J trimming: 13 bases; junction bases outside the gene matches: 7. For the CDR3, the DNA is TGTGCCAGCAGCTTTGGGACAGGGGGCGATCCCCTCCACTTT. It yields the protein CASSFGTGGDPLHF.

About this clone: The sample holds other DNA sequences that translate to the same CDR3. This chain links TRBV29-1 with TRBJ2-7; D might be TRBD1 (5 bases). Deletions cut 5 bases from V and 0 bases from J, with 11 bases between. Germline V gene data show CDR1 as SQVTM and CDR2 as ANQGSEA. CDR3 length equals 13 residues. CDR3 DNA: TGCAGCGTTACAGGACGGCTCTCCTACGAGCAGTACTTC. It translates to CSVTGRLSYEQYF.

The chain has TRBV10-2 and TRBJ2-7; D unclear. V gave up 4 bases and J gave up 2 bases, with 9 bases separating them. CDR1 WSHSY and CDR2 SAAADI come from the germline V gene. This CDR3 contains 13 residues. The CDR3 is CASSVALAYEQYF. CDR3 coding DNA: TGCGCCAGCAGTGTGGCCCTAGCCTACGAGCAGTACTTC.

Notes on this clone: Other DNA sequences from this sample encode an identical CDR3 as well. This chain uses TRBV7-9 with TRBJ1-5; unclear D gene. The CDR3 length is 12 residues. Germline V gene data show CDR1 as SEHNR and CDR2 as FQNEAQ (reference sequence). The V end was cut by 5 bases, the J end by 4 bases, with 6 bases between. Here the CDR3 reads CASSPSNQPQHF. CDR3 in DNA: TGTGCCAGCAGCCCTAGTAATCAGCCCCAGCATTTT.

This clone came up once. The rearrangement links TRBV5-4 to TRBJ2-3; D is ambiguous. Germline V gene data show CDR1 as SGHNT and CDR2 as YYREEE (reference sequence). Trimming cost V 0 bases and J 7 bases, with 6 bases left between them. The CDR3 loop spans 12 amino acids. The CDR3 spells CASSLGGNTQYF. DNA of the CDR3: TGTGCCAGCAGCTTGGGTGGGAATACGCAGTATTTT.

The rearrangement uses TRBV6-1 and TRBJ2-2; 14 nucleotides agree with TRBD2. Germline CDR1 and CDR2: MNHNS and SASEGT. The CDR3 has 17 residues. The J segment lost 7 bases and the V segment lost 0 bases, leaving 4 bases of the junction unmatched. Here the CDR3 reads CASSEANGLAGGGELFF. Here the CDR3 DNA reads TGTGCCAGCAGTGAAGCCAACGGACTAGCGGGAGGCGGGGAGCTGTTTTTT.

The chain joins TRBV9 to TRBJ2-3; possibly TRBD1 for D (6 bases). Germline CDR1 reads SGDLS; CDR2 reads YYNGEE. With 0 bases removed from V and 0 bases from J, the gap between germline ends came to 14 bases. This CDR3 is 17 amino acids long. The CDR3 DNA is TGTGCCAGCAGCGTAGGGGACCGCAGGGGAAGCACAGATACGCAGTATTTT. It codes for CASSVGDRRGSTDTQYF. The full variable domain, its missing parts supplied by reference TRBV9 and TRBJ2-3, is DSGVTQTPKHLITATGQRVTLRCSPRSGDLSVYWYQQSLDQGLQFLIQYYNGEERAKGNILERFSAQQFPDLHSELNLSSLELGDSALYFCASSVGDRRGSTDTQYFGPGTRLTVL.

The chain has TRBV30 and TRBJ1-2; the D is unclear. Germline assignment: CDR1 GTSNPN and CDR2 SVGIG (reference sequence). The ends were cut back, 5 bases at V and 4 bases at J, with 17 bases in the middle. This CDR3 contains 14 residues. CDR3 nucleotide sequence: TGTGCCTGGGGACTCGGGGTCAGTAGCTATGGCTACACCTTC. Encoded protein: CAWGLGVSSYGYTF.

The gene calls are TRBV5-1 and TRBJ2-3; D uncertain. This CDR3 is built from 15 residues. The V end lost 7 bases, the J end lost 0 bases, and 15 bases lay between the germline ends. The V gene's germline CDR1 is SGHRS and CDR2 YFSETQ. CDR3 region: CASHMDATSTDTQYF. The CDR3 DNA follows: TGCGCCAGCCATATGGACGCAACTAGCACAGATACGCAGTATTTT. The full variable domain, its missing parts supplied by reference TRBV5-1 and TRBJ2-3, is KAGVTQTPRYLIKTRGQQVTLSCSPISGHRSVSWYQQTPGQGLQFLFEYFSETQRNKGNFPGRFSGRQFSNSRSEMNVSTLELGDSALYLCASHMDATSTDTQYFGPGTRLTVL.

The V call is TRBV6-5, the J call TRBJ2-3; 7 bases agree with TRBD1. Per the germline V gene, CDR1 is MNHEY and CDR2 is SVGAGI. The CDR3 totals 14 residues. V was clipped by 11 bases and J by 2 bases; unmatched bases: 10. CDR3 loop: CAHARQGSTDTQYF. The DNA of the CDR3 is TGTGCCCACGCCCGACAGGGATCCACAGATACGCAGTATTTT.

This chain connects TRBV2 to TRBJ1-3; 9 bases fit TRBD1. Trimming removed 9 bases from V and 1 base from J; junction bases left unmatched: 7. The germline gives CDR1 SNHLY, CDR2 FYNNEI. The CDR3 contains 15 residues. CDR3 region: CASISGTGSGNTIYF. DNA for the CDR3: TGTGCCAGTATTTCCGGGACAGGGTCTGGAAACACCATATATTTT.

The J gene is TRBJ2-7, the V gene TRBV28, with 7 bases that match TRBD1. The CDR3 consists of 14 residues. After removal of 10 bases from V and 4 bases from J, the junction contained 13 bases not matched to a gene. Germline assignment: CDR1 MDHEN and CDR2 SYDVKM. The CDR3, as DNA: TGTGCCACGGGACGAGGGGGCTCTCATTACGAGCAGTACTTC. Encoded protein: CATGRGGSHYEQYF. Variable domain in full (rest from reference TRBV28 and TRBJ2-7): DVKVTQSSRYLVKRTGEKVFLECVQDMDHENMFWYRQDPGLGLRLIYFSYDVKMKEKGDIPEGYSVSREKKERFSLILESASTNQTSMYLCATGRGGSHYEQYFGPGTRLTVT.

The chain carries TRBV28 and TRBJ1-1; maybe TRBD1 (5 bases). In germline, CDR1 is MDHEN, CDR2 SYDVKM. Trimming left V 6 bases short and J 7 bases short, with 12 bases between. The CDR3 consists of 12 residues. The CDR3 bases are TGTGCCAGCAGCATATCGGACATTGAAGCTTTCTTT. Its translation is CASSISDIEAFF.

This clone appeared a single time. The V call is TRBV11-3, the J call TRBJ2-4, with unresolved D. CDR1 and CDR2 from the germline V gene are SGHNT and YENEEA. The CDR3 extends over 13 amino acids. Deletions cut 1 base from V and 2 bases from J, with 3 bases between. The DNA for the CDR3 is TGTGCCAGCAGCTTAGGGCCCAAAAACATTCAGTACTTC. Translation gives CASSLGPKNIQYF.

This chain links TRBV7-3 with TRBJ1-1; no firm D call. V gave up 2 bases and J gave up 3 bases, with 13 bases separating them. This CDR3 is 15 amino acids long. The germline V gene has CDR1 SGHTA and CDR2 FQGTGA. The CDR3 DNA follows: TGTGCCAGCAGCTTATTAGGTTTCCCGGACACTGAAGCTTTCTTT. It is translated as CASSLLGFPDTEAFF.